The 6 T cell receptor beta chains presented below share a single source sample, sequenced in a study of shared clonotypes between healthy human individuals. The assay was immunoSEQ multiplex PCR, and TCRdb's table has in-frame clones only and misses some. The sample records over 850,000 clones, about four fifths being singletons. The sequencing input was memory CD4+ T cells from PBMCs. Subset in this sample: CD45RA-negative fraction. The receptors were sampled from a man younger than 30 in good health. Some clones in this sample may be carry-over from other donors' samples.

This chain links TRBV27 with TRBJ2-7, with a tentative D call TRBD2 (5 bases). Germline CDR1 MNHEY, CDR2 SMNVEV (reference sequence). The CDR3 spans 14 residues. V dropped 7 bases and J dropped 3 bases, with 16 bases sitting between them. The CDR3 nucleotides read TGTGCCAGCAACGAGCATGGGAGAGACTACGAGCAGTACTTC. It encodes CASNEHGRDYEQYF.

The chain recombines TRBV19 with TRBJ1-4; D unclear. CDR1 is LNHDA, CDR2 SQIVND, per germline (reference sequence). V was clipped by 6 bases and J by 6 bases, with 14 bases between them. The CDR3 runs to 14 residues. The CDR3 loop reads CASSRRVFDEKLFF. The DNA of the CDR3 is TGTGCCAGTAGCCGAAGGGTGTTCGATGAAAAACTGTTTTTT.

The rearrangement uses TRBV6-1 and TRBJ2-1, with 7 positions matching TRBD2. The CDR3 consists of 16 residues. V shed 2 bases, J shed 4 bases, and the junction held 8 bases outside the gene matches. Germline V gene data show CDR1 as MNHNS and CDR2 as SASEGT. CDR3 sequence (DNA): TGTGCCAGCAGTGAATTTCGAGCGGGATCATACAATGAGCAGTTCTTC. This sequence encodes CASSEFRAGSYNEQFF.

The V gene is TRBV6-5, the J gene TRBJ2-5, with D possibly TRBD1 on 6 matching bases. CDR3 length equals 14 residues. The germline CDR1 and CDR2 sequences are MNHEY and SVGAGI. V dropped 0 bases and J dropped 2 bases, with 7 bases sitting between them. The CDR3 bases are TGTGCCAGCAGTTACTCACAGGGACAAGAGACCCAGTACTTC. Translation: CASSYSQGQETQYF.

This clone has more than one count but fewer than ten. This chain uses TRBV30 with TRBJ1-1; D remains ambiguous. This CDR3 comprises 14 residues. Germline V lookup: CDR1 GTSNPN, CDR2 SVGIG (reference sequence). The germline V and J ends were trimmed by 5 bases and 3 bases, with 16 bases remaining between them. The CDR3 coding sequence is TGTGCCTGGGAGGTGGCCCGTCGGGACACTGAAGCTTTCTTT. Translating it yields CAWEVARRDTEAFF.

The chain combines TRBV28 with TRBJ2-1; weak D call: TRBD2 (6 bases). This CDR3 region has 16 residues. Germline V lookup: CDR1 MDHEN, CDR2 SYDVKM. Trimming removed 3 bases from V and 0 bases from J, with 12 bases in between. CDR3 residues: CASSFIAGSSYNEQFF. DNA for the CDR3: TGTGCCAGCAGTTTCATCGCCGGGAGCTCCTACAATGAGCAGTTCTTC.